The present T cell receptor (beta chain) was sequenced within a study of OX40 agonist ivuxolimab in advanced cancers. Background on the study: A partial response was reached by three patients: one with hepatocellular carcinoma and two with cutaneous melanoma. Overall study findings and caveats: Blood T cells, both CD4+ and CD8+, expanded clonally by week 6 at 0.1 to 3.0 mg/kg.

Method: immunoSEQ multiplex PCR; TCRdb's copy keeps in-frame clones and lacks some. Counted here are approximately 50,000 clones, roughly four fifths occurring once; the ten biggest clones make up around 4%. V shed 2 bases and J shed 3 bases, with 10 bases lying between them. The CDR3 runs 13 residues. Looked up from germline, CDR1 is GTSNPN and CDR2 is SVGIG (reference sequence). A few counts support this clone. Antigen unknown. Specimen: CD4+ or CD8+ T cells sorted from blood, collected in a trial of the OX40 agonist ivuxolimab. This receptor was taken from an adult with an advanced solid tumor such as melanoma, head and neck, liver or kidney cancer. The chain carries TRBV30 and TRBJ1-1; D gene uncertain. As DNA, the CDR3 is TGTGCCTGGAGTCGGACCCTGGACACTGAAGCTTTCTTT. This encodes CAWSRTLDTEAFF.